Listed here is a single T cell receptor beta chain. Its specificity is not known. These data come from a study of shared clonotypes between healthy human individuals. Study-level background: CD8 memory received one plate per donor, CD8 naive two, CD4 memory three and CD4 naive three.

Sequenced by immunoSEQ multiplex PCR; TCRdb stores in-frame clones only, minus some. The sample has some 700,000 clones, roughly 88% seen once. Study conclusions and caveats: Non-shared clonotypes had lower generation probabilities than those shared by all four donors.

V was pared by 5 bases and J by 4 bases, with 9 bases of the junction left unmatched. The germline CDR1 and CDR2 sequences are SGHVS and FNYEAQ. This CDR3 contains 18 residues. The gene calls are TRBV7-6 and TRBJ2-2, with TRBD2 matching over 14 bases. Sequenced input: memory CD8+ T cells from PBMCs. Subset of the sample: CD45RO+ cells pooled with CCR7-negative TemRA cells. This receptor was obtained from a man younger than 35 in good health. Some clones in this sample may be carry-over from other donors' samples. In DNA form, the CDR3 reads TGTGCCAGCAGCCTGACTAGCGGGAGGGCCACGGGCACCGGGGAGCTGTTTTTT. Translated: CASSLTSGRATGTGELFF.